This T cell receptor (beta chain) was sequenced during a study of blood T cell repertoires in COVID-19. Study-level information: PBMCs, B-cell-depleted T cells, or T cells were the source of the cDNA or gDNA that made up the material.

This CDR3 contains 18 residues. From germline, CDR1 is LGHNA and CDR2 YSLEER. V lost 0 bases to trimming and J lost 9 bases, with 27 bases between them. The sample holds many counts of this clone. TCRdb's copy holds only in-frame clones and misses some; the assay was immunoSEQ multiplex PCR. The repertoire has 200,000 to 300,000 clones, 86% of them found once; the top ten carry about 2.1%. This clonotype originated in a man younger than 40 with active or convalescent COVID-19. Sequenced sample: peripheral blood. The rearrangement links TRBV4-3 to TRBJ2-7, with D perhaps matching TRBD2 (6 bases). CDR3 DNA sequence: TGCGCCAGCAGCCAAGACACGGTGGTGGGGCCGGGGGTTAGTAGGCAGTACTTC. Protein: CASSQDTVVGPGVSRQYF.